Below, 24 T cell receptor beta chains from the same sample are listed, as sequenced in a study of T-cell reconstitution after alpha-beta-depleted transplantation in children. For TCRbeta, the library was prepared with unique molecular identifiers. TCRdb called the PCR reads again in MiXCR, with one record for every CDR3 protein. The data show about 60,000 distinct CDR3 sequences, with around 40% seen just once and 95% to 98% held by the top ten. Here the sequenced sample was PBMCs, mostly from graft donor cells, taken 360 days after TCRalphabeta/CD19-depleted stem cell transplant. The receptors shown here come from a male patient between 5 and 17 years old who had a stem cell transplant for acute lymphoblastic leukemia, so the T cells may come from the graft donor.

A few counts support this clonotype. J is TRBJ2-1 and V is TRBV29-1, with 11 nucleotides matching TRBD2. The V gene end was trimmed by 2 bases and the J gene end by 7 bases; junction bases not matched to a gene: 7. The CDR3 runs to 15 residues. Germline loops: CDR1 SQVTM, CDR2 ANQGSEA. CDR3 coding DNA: TGCAGCGTTGAAACCCTAGCGGGGGGTTGGAATGAGCAGTTCTTC. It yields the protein CSVETLAGGWNEQFF.

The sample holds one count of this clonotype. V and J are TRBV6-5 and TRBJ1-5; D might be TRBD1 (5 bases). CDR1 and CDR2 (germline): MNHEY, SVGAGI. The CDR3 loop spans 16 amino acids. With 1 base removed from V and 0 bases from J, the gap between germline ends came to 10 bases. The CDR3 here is CASSYLGHNSNQPQHF. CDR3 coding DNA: TGTGCCAGCAGTTACTTGGGGCACAATAGCAATCAGCCCCAGCATTTT.

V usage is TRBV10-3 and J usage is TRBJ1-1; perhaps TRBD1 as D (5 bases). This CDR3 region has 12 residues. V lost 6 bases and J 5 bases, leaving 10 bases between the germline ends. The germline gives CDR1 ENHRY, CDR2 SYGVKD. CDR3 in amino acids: CAISPKGTEAFF. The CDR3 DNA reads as TGTGCCATCAGCCCGAAGGGGACTGAAGCTTTCTTT.

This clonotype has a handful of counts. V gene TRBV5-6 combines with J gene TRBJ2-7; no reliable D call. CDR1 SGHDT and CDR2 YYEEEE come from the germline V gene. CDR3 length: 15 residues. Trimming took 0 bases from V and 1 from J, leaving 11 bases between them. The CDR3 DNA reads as TGTGCCAGCAGCTTGGAGCGAGGAGCGTCCTACGAGCAGTACTTC. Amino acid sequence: CASSLERGASYEQYF. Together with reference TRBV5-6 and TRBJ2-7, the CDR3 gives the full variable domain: DAGVTQSPTHLIKTRGQQVTLRCSPKSGHDTVSWYQQALGQGPQFIFQYYEEEERQRGNFPDRFSGHQFPNYSSELNVNALLLGDSALYLCASSLERGASYEQYFGPGTRLTVT.

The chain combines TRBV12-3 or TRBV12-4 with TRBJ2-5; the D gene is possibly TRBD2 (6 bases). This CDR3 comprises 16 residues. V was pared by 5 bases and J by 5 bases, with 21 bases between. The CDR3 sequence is CASSPHLDYLRETQYF. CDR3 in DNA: TGTGCCAGCAGTCCCCACCTGGACTATCTTCGGGAGACCCAGTACTTC.

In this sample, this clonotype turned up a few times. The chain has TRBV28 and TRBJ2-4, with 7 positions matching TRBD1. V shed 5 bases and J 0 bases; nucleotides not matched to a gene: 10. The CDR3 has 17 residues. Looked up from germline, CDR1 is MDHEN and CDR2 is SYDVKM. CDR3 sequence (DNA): TGTGCCAGCAGTCCTATTGACAGGGTTCTAGCCAAAAACATTCAGTACTTC. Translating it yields CASSPIDRVLAKNIQYF.

CDR3 nucleotides: TGTGCCATCAGCACACAGGGGTCTCCTGCCTACGAGCAGTACTTC. Protein sequence: CAISTQGSPAYEQYF. The chain carries TRBV10-3 and TRBJ2-7; 7 bases map to TRBD1. V lost 6 bases to trimming and J lost 2 bases; unmatched junction nucleotides: 10. The germline V gene encodes CDR1 ENHRY and CDR2 SYGVKD. The CDR3 covers 15 residues.

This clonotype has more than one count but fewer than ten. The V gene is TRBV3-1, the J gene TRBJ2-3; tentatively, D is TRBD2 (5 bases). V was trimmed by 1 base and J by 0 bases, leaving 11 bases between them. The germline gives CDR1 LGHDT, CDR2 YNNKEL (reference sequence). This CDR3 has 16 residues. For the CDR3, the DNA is TGTGCCAGCAGCCAAGGACGACGCGGGAGCACAGATACGCAGTATTTT. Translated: CASSQGRRGSTDTQYF.

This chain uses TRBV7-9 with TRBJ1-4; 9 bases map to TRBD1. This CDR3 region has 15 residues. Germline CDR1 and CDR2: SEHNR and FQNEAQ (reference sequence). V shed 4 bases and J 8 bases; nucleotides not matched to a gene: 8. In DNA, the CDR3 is TGTGCCAGCAGCTCAGACAGGGGGGCGCGGGAAAAACTGTTTTTT. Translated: CASSSDRGAREKLFF.

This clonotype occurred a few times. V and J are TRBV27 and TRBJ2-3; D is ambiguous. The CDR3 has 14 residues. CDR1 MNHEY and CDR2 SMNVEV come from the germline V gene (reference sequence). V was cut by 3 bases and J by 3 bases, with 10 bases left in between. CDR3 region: CASSLRRMTDTQYF. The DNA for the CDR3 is TGTGCCAGCAGTTTGAGAAGGATGACAGATACGCAGTATTTT.

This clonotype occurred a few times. CDR3 protein: CATGGGQPQHF. In DNA, the CDR3 is TGTGCCACGGGAGGCGGTCAGCCCCAGCATTTT. The chain has TRBV6-2 or TRBV6-3 and TRBJ1-5, with D hard to call. V shed 10 bases and J shed 6 bases, with 10 bases lying between them. CDR1 is MNHEY and CDR2 is SVGEGT in the germline V gene. The CDR3 has 11 amino acids.

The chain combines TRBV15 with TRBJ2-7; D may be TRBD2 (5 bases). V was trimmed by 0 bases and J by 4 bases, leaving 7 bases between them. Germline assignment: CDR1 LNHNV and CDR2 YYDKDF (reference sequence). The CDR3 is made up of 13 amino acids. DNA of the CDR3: TGTGCCACCAGCAGAGATACGGGGTACGAGCAGTACGTC. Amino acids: CATSRDTGYEQYV.

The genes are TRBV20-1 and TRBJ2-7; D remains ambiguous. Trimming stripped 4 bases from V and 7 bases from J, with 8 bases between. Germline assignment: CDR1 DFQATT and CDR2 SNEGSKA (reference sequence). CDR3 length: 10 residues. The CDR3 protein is CSANPGEQYF. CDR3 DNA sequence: TGCAGTGCTAACCCCGGGGAGCAGTACTTC.

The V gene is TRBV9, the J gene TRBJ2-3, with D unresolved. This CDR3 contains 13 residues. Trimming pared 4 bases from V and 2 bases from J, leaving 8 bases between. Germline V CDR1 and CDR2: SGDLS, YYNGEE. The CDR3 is CASSRDFTDTQYF. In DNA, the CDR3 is TGTGCCAGCAGCCGCGACTTCACAGATACGCAGTATTTT.

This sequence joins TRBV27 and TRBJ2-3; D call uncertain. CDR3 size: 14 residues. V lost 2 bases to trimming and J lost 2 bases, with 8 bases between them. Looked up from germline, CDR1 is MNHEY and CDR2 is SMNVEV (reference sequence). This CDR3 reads CASSLALNTDTQYF. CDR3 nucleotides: TGTGCCAGCAGTTTAGCGTTGAACACAGATACGCAGTATTTT.

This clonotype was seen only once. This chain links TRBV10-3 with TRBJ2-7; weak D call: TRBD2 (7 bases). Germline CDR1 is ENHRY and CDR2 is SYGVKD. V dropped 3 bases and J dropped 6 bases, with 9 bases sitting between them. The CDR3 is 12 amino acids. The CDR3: CAISEGGGEQYF. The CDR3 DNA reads TGTGCCATCAGTGAAGGGGGGGGCGAGCAGTACTTC.

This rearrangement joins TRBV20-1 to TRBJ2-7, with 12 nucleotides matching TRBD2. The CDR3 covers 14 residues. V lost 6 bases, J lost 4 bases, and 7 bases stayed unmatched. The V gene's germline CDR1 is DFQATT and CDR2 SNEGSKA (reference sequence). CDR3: CSADRLAGVYEQYF. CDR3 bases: TGCAGTGCGGACCGACTAGCGGGGGTATACGAGCAGTACTTC.

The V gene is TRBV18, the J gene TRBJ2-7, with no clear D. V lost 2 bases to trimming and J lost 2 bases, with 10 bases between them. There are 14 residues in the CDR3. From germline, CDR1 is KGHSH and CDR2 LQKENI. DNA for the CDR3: TGTGCCAGCTCACCAGACCAGGTCGCCTACGAGCAGTACTTC. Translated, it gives CASSPDQVAYEQYF.

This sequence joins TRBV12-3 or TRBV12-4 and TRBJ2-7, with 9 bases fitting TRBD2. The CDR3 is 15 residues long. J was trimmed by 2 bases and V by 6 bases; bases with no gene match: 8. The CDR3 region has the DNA TGTGCCAGCAGCGATACCGGGACTAGCCCCTACGAGCAGTACTTC. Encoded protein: CASSDTGTSPYEQYF.

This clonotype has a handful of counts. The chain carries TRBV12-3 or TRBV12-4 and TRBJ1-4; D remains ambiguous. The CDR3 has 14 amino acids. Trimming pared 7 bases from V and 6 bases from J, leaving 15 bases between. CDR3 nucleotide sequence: TGTGCCAGCAATCATATTGGATGGGATGAAAAACTGTTTTTT. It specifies CASNHIGWDEKLFF.

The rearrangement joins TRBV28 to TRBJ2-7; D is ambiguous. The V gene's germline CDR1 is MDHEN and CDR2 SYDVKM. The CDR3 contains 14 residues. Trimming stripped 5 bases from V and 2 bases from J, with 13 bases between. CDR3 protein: CASSPLGRTYEQYF. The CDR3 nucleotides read TGTGCCAGCAGTCCCCTCGGACGGACCTACGAGCAGTACTTC.

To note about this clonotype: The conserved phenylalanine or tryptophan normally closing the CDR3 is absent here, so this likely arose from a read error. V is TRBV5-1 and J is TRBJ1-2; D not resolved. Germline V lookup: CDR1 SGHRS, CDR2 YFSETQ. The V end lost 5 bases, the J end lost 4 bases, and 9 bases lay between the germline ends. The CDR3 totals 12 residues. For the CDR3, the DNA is TGCGCCAGCAGAAAAGACGGCTATGGCTACACCGTC. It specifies CASRKDGYGYTV.

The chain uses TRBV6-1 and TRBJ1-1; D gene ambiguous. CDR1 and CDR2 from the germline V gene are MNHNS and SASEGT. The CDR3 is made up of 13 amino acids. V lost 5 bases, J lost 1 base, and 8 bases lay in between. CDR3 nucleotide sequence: TGTGCCAGCAGTAATGGGGAGAACACTGAAGCTTTCTTT. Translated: CASSNGENTEAFF.

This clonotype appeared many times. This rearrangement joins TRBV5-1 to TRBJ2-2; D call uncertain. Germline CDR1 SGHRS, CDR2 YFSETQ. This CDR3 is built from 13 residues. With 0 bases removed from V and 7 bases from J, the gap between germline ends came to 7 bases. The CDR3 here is CASSLEAVGELFF. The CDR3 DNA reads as TGCGCCAGCAGCTTGGAGGCGGTCGGGGAGCTGTTTTTT.